Below, 13 T cell receptor beta chains from the same sample are listed, as sequenced in a study of blood T cell repertoires in COVID-19. Produced via immunoSEQ multiplex PCR; TCRdb's table is partial and in-frame only. The sample holds about 350,000 clones, roughly 89% seen once. The sample comprised peripheral blood. These receptors were obtained from a woman aged 55-70 years with COVID-19, enrolled during active disease.

This chain's CDR3 is CASSYSSQGTYEQYF. CDR3 coding DNA: TGTGCCAGCAGTTACTCGTCGCAGGGCACCTACGAGCAGTACTTC. The chain combines TRBV6-2 or TRBV6-3 with TRBJ2-7; maybe TRBD1 (5 bases). CDR1 is MNHEY, CDR2 SVGEGT, per germline. The CDR3 consists of 15 residues. Trimming took 0 bases from V and 2 from J, leaving 11 bases between them.

V usage is TRBV19 and J usage is TRBJ2-2, with 8 bases lining up with TRBD2. The V gene's germline CDR1 is LNHDA and CDR2 SQIVND (reference sequence). V lost 1 base to trimming and J lost 5 bases; unmatched junction nucleotides: 6. CDR3 size: 16 residues. CDR3 bases: TGTGCCAGTAGTATAGTGGAGCGGGGGTTAACCGGGGAGCTGTTTTTT. As protein: CASSIVERGLTGELFF.

With regard to this clone: The same CDR3 also results from other DNA sequences found in this sample. The chain recombines TRBV19 with TRBJ2-5, with D perhaps TRBD1 (5 bases). The CDR3 length is 15 residues. Looked up from germline, CDR1 is LNHDA and CDR2 is SQIVND (reference sequence). V was clipped by 3 bases and J by 1 base, with 12 bases between them. The CDR3 sequence is CASSIGGALQETQYF. CDR3 sequence (DNA): TGTGCCAGTAGTATCGGTGGGGCGCTCCAAGAGACCCAGTACTTC.

In DNA, the CDR3 is TGTGCCATCAGGCGGACAGGGGGCGATGAGACCCAGTACTTC. Translating it yields CAIRRTGGDETQYF. The genes are TRBV10-3 and TRBJ2-5; 11 bases are a match to TRBD1. The CDR3 covers 14 residues. In germline, CDR1 is ENHRY, CDR2 SYGVKD. The V and J ends lost 6 bases and 5 bases, in that order; junction bases with no gene match: 5.

Worth noting for this clone: At the DNA level, this CDR3 is encoded by other sequences in the same sample as well. The chain carries TRBV5-1 and TRBJ1-3; D is unresolved. CDR1 and CDR2 (germline): SGHRS, YFSETQ. The CDR3 sequence is 14 residues long. V dropped 3 bases and J dropped 0 bases, with 7 bases sitting between them. DNA for the CDR3: TGCGCCAGCAGCTCGGGGAGCTCTGGAAACACCATATATTTT. It translates to CASSSGSSGNTIYF.

This chain joins TRBV2 and TRBJ2-7, with a possible D match to TRBD1 (5 bases). This CDR3 region has 12 residues. Germline V gene lookup returns CDR1 SNHLY and CDR2 FYNNEI. V lost 4 bases to trimming and J lost 3 bases, with 7 bases between them. DNA for the CDR3: TGTGCCAGCAGTGGACAGTTCTACGAGCAGTACTTC. Translated, it gives CASSGQFYEQYF.

The V gene is TRBV30, the J gene TRBJ1-6; TRBD1 might be the D (6 bases). The germline CDR1 and CDR2 sequences are GTSNPN and SVGIG (reference sequence). CDR3 length: 16 residues. Deletions cut 0 bases from V and 5 bases from J, with 14 bases between. CDR3 region: CAWSVRYREDNSPLHF. CDR3 nucleotides: TGTGCCTGGAGTGTAAGATACAGGGAAGATAATTCACCCCTCCACTTT.

V gene TRBV30 combines with J gene TRBJ1-4; 8 nucleotides align to TRBD1. V trimming: 3 bases; J trimming: 10 bases; junction bases outside the gene matches: 13. The germline V gene has CDR1 GTSNPN and CDR2 SVGIG (reference sequence). This CDR3 has 15 residues. In DNA, the CDR3 is TGTGCCTGGAGAGACTACGAGACAGGGGAAGGAAAACTGTTTTTT. Translated, it gives CAWRDYETGEGKLFF.

This clone was seen just once. The chain combines TRBV5-1 with TRBJ1-1, with TRBD1 identical over 7 bases. The CDR3 has 15 amino acids. After removal of 0 bases from V and 3 bases from J, the junction contained 5 bases not matched to a gene. Germline V gene sequence: CDR1 SGHRS, CDR2 YFSETQ. CDR3: CASSLGTGAYTEAFF. In nucleotides, the CDR3 is TGCGCCAGCAGCTTGGGGACAGGAGCCTACACTGAAGCTTTCTTT.

The rearrangement joins TRBV3-1 (or the pseudogene TRBV3-2) to TRBJ2-3; D is unclear. Germline V gives CDR1 LGHDT, CDR2 YNNKEL (reference sequence). CDR3 size: 15 residues. The V end was cut by 1 base, the J end by 0 bases, with 8 bases between. In DNA form, the CDR3 reads TGTGCCAGCAGCCAAGGTGGGCCCAGCACAGATACGCAGTATTTT. Translated: CASSQGGPSTDTQYF.

The genes are TRBV18 and TRBJ2-1, with D unclear. Germline-derived CDR1 and CDR2 are KGHSH and LQKENI. V dropped 2 bases and J dropped 7 bases, with 15 bases sitting between them. The CDR3 loop spans 15 amino acids. The CDR3 sequence: CASSPNYPRWNEQFF. CDR3 in DNA: TGTGCCAGCTCACCAAACTACCCGAGGTGGAATGAGCAGTTCTTC.

The gene calls are TRBV24-1 and TRBJ2-2, with a tentative D call TRBD1 (7 bases). The CDR3 spans 16 residues. V shed 0 bases and J shed 7 bases, with 14 bases lying between them. Germline assignment: CDR1 KGHDR and CDR2 SFDVKD. The DNA of the CDR3 is TGTGCCACCAGTGATTTGCGGGCAGGGGGGATCGGGGAGCTGTTTTTT. This codes for CATSDLRAGGIGELFF.

The chain links TRBV6-6 to TRBJ1-1, with D hard to call. The CDR3 contains 14 residues. Germline loops: CDR1 MNHNY, CDR2 SVGAGI (reference sequence). Trimming took off 6 bases at V and 4 bases at J, with 15 bases between the two ends. The DNA of the CDR3 is TGTGCCAGCAGGGATACCGGAGGTGGCACTGAAGCTTTCTTT. Encoded protein: CASRDTGGGTEAFF.